The rows below give T cell receptor beta chains drawn from one sample of a study of T-cell memory formation after mild COVID-19. TCRdb fed the 5' RACE reads into MiXCR, producing one record per CDR3 protein. The table lists roughly 410,000 distinct CDR3 sequences, 24% of them singletons. The sample consisted of PBMCs or a T cell subset sorted from them (not recorded which). The receptor source for this set is an adult woman who had mild COVID-19 (a few samples of this study predate the infection). Cell type and time point are not known. Each CDR3 is given with its conserved first and last residue. Each record gives: D gene, clone size, J gene, V gene, CDR3 protein, CDR3 DNA. A D gene is named only where the DNA matches it firmly. The size of a clone is reported for some rows only, either as once, few or many, or as a class for expanded clones.

D gene: -; clone size: -; J gene: TRBJ2-1; V gene: TRBV30; CDR3 protein: CAWSVGGAFYNEQFF; CDR3 DNA: TGTGCCTGGAGTGTAGGCGGAGCCTTCTACAATGAGCAGTTCTTC
D gene: -; clone size: few; J gene: TRBJ1-6; V gene: TRBV7-2; CDR3 protein: CASSRTNNSPLHF; CDR3 DNA: TGTGCCAGCAGCAGAACTAATAATTCACCCCTCCACTTT
D gene: TRBD2; clone size: few; J gene: TRBJ2-1; V gene: TRBV20-1; CDR3 protein: CSARASSGGYNEQFF; CDR3 DNA: TGCAGTGCTAGGGCTTCTAGCGGGGGTTACAATGAGCAGTTCTTC
D gene: -; clone size: few; J gene: TRBJ1-1; V gene: TRBV11-3; CDR3 protein: CASSPRLDTEAFF; CDR3 DNA: TGTGCCAGCAGCCCGAGGCTCGACACTGAAGCTTTCTTT
D gene: -; clone size: -; J gene: TRBJ2-7; V gene: TRBV4-1; CDR3 protein: CASSHPGYEQYF; CDR3 DNA: TGCGCCAGCAGCCATCCGGGGTACGAGCAGTACTTC
D gene: TRBD1; clone size: -; J gene: TRBJ1-1; V gene: TRBV12-3/TRBV12-4; CDR3 protein: CASSSWTGEAFF; CDR3 DNA: TGTGCCAGCAGTTCCTGGACAGGGGAAGCTTTCTTT
D gene: TRBD2; clone size: -; J gene: TRBJ2-2; V gene: TRBV6-5; CDR3 protein: CASAELAGAGELFF; CDR3 DNA: TGTGCCAGCGCCGAACTAGCGGGAGCTGGGGAGCTGTTTTTT
D gene: -; clone size: -; J gene: TRBJ1-3; V gene: TRBV25-1; CDR3 protein: CASSASGYGNTIYF; CDR3 DNA: TGTGCCAGCAGTGCCTCAGGATACGGAAACACCATATATTTT
D gene: TRBD2; clone size: -; J gene: TRBJ2-5; V gene: TRBV9; CDR3 protein: CASSGRLAGGPRETQYF; CDR3 DNA: TGTGCCAGCAGCGGAAGACTAGCGGGGGGGCCTCGGGAGACCCAGTACTTC
D gene: -; clone size: -; J gene: TRBJ2-7; V gene: TRBV6-2/TRBV6-3; CDR3 protein: CASSGDGVYEQYF; CDR3 DNA: TGTGCCAGCAGTGGGGACGGCGTCTACGAGCAGTACTTC
D gene: TRBD2; clone size: -; J gene: TRBJ2-3; V gene: TRBV25-1; CDR3 protein: CASSISGRAADTQYF; CDR3 DNA: TGTGCCAGCAGTATCAGCGGGAGGGCCGCGGATACGCAGTATTTT
D gene: -; clone size: few; J gene: TRBJ1-4; V gene: TRBV18; CDR3 protein: CASSPRTSTGGDEKLFF; CDR3 DNA: TGTGCCAGCTCACCTCGGACCTCGACAGGAGGGGATGAAAAACTGTTTTTT
D gene: TRBD1; clone size: -; J gene: TRBJ1-2; V gene: TRBV3-1; CDR3 protein: CASSPSLLDRPGVLDYGYTF; CDR3 DNA: TGTGCCAGCAGCCCCTCCCTCTTGGACAGGCCGGGGGTATTGGACTATGGCTACACCTTC
D gene: -; clone size: -; J gene: TRBJ1-1; V gene: TRBV2; CDR3 protein: CASLFVIGTEAFF; CDR3 DNA: TGTGCCAGCCTTTTCGTAATCGGCACTGAAGCTTTCTTT
D gene: -; clone size: -; J gene: TRBJ2-5; V gene: TRBV6-2/TRBV6-3; CDR3 protein: CASTTMGTQYF; CDR3 DNA: TGTGCCAGCACCACTATGGGGACCCAGTACTTC
D gene: -; clone size: -; J gene: TRBJ2-7; V gene: TRBV9; CDR3 protein: CASSVGQAPYEQYF; CDR3 DNA: TGTGCCAGCAGCGTAGGACAGGCACCCTACGAGCAGTACTTC
D gene: -; clone size: few; J gene: TRBJ2-7; V gene: TRBV10-3; CDR3 protein: CAVGLAAEQYF; CDR3 DNA: TGTGCCGTGGGACTGGCCGCAGAGCAGTACTTC
D gene: TRBD1; clone size: few; J gene: TRBJ2-2; V gene: TRBV29-1; CDR3 protein: CSVDRGRGSGELFF; CDR3 DNA: TGCAGCGTGGACAGGGGGCGCGGGTCCGGGGAGCTGTTTTTT
D gene: TRBD1; clone size: few; J gene: TRBJ2-2; V gene: TRBV10-3; CDR3 protein: CAISESWTGGPNPGELFF; CDR3 DNA: TGTGCCATCAGTGAGTCCTGGACAGGGGGCCCAAACCCCGGGGAGCTGTTTTTT
D gene: TRBD1; clone size: few; J gene: TRBJ2-7; V gene: TRBV7-9; CDR3 protein: CASSHRGDPWYEQYF; CDR3 DNA: TGTGCCAGCAGTCACAGGGGTGATCCTTGGTACGAGCAGTACTTC
D gene: TRBD2; clone size: few; J gene: TRBJ2-1; V gene: TRBV7-2; CDR3 protein: CASSFLSGVPYNEQFF; CDR3 DNA: TGTGCCAGCAGCTTTCTAAGCGGGGTCCCCTACAATGAGCAGTTCTTC
D gene: -; clone size: -; J gene: TRBJ2-1; V gene: TRBV5-4; CDR3 protein: CASNPARDYNEQFF; CDR3 DNA: TGTGCCAGCAACCCCGCCCGGGACTACAATGAGCAGTTCTTC
D gene: -; clone size: few; J gene: TRBJ2-7; V gene: TRBV4-2; CDR3 protein: CASSQPKDFYEQYF; CDR3 DNA: TGTGCCAGCAGCCAACCGAAAGACTTCTACGAGCAGTACTTC
D gene: -; clone size: few; J gene: TRBJ2-3; V gene: TRBV5-1; CDR3 protein: CASSRDGGFGTDTQYF; CDR3 DNA: TGCGCCAGCAGCCGGGATGGGGGGTTCGGCACAGATACGCAGTATTTT
D gene: -; clone size: -; J gene: TRBJ1-1; V gene: TRBV27; CDR3 protein: CASSSDDGPSEAFF; CDR3 DNA: TGTGCCAGCAGTTCCGACGACGGACCCTCTGAAGCTTTCTTT
D gene: TRBD1; clone size: -; J gene: TRBJ2-7; V gene: TRBV6-5; CDR3 protein: CASRLRDRTFYEQYF; CDR3 DNA: TGTGCCAGCAGACTACGGGACAGAACATTTTACGAGCAGTACTTC
D gene: -; clone size: -; J gene: TRBJ2-3; V gene: TRBV19; CDR3 protein: CASMVDGSGSDTQYF; CDR3 DNA: TGTGCCAGTATGGTGGACGGGAGTGGATCAGATACGCAGTATTTT
D gene: -; clone size: -; J gene: TRBJ2-7; V gene: TRBV4-1; CDR3 protein: CASSPRGSWSYEQYF; CDR3 DNA: TGCGCCAGCAGCCCCCGCGGATCATGGTCCTACGAGCAGTACTTC
D gene: -; clone size: -; J gene: TRBJ2-1; V gene: TRBV10-3; CDR3 protein: CAIGGTFNEQFF; CDR3 DNA: TGTGCCATCGGCGGGACCTTCAATGAGCAGTTCTTC
D gene: TRBD1; clone size: few; J gene: TRBJ2-5; V gene: TRBV6-2/TRBV6-3; CDR3 protein: CASRPGGTQETQYF; CDR3 DNA: TGTGCCAGCAGACCAGGGGGAACCCAAGAGACCCAGTACTTC